This TCR beta chain was documented in a study of blood T cell repertoires in COVID-19. The wider study: Both acute and convalescent COVID-19 samples were obtained from the United States, Italy and Spain.

CDR3 length: 16 amino acids. Germline trimming cut 6 bases from V and 6 bases from J; bases unmatched to any gene: 13. Germline assignment: CDR1 LNHDA and CDR2 SQIVND (reference sequence). In the original analysis: Amplification of reference gene primers provided the estimated nucleated cell counts. Profiled with immunoSEQ multiplex PCR; TCRdb holds only in-frame clones, not every one. Clonal size and the V and J genes are those of that table, whereas D and trimming came from the DNA. The sample lists around 67,000 clones; 87% were seen once. The source is a man in his forties or fifties with active COVID-19. The V call is TRBV19, the J call TRBJ2-1; 8 positions match TRBD2. The material sequenced was peripheral blood. In nucleotides, the CDR3 is TGTGCCAGTAGCACCGGGGGGGGCCGTTTAAGCAATGAGCAGTTCTTC. Protein product: CASSTGGGRLSNEQFF.